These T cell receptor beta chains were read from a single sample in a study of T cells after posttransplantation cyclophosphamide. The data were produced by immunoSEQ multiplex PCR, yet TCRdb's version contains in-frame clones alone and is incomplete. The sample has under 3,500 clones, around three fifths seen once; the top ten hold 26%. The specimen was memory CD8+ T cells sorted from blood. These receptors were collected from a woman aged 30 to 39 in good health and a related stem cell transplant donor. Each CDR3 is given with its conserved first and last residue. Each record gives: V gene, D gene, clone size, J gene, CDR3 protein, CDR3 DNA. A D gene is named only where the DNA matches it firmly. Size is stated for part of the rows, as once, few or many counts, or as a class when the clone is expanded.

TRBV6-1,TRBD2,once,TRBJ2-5,CASSEGGGAETQYF,TGTGCCAGCAGTGAGGGCGGGGGGGCCGAGACCCAGTACTTC
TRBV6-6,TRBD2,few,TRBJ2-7,CASSKTSVSYEQYF,TGTGCCAGCAGTAAGACTAGCGTCTCCTACGAGCAGTACTTC
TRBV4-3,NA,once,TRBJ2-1,CASSQEGGNEQFF,TGCGCCAGCAGTCAAGAGGGGGGTAATGAGCAGTTCTTC
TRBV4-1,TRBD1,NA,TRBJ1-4,CASSPRTGGAGNEKLFF,TGCGCCAGCAGCCCACGAACAGGGGGCGCGGGGAATGAAAAACTGTTTTTT
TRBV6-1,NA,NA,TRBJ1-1,CASTGRENTEAFF,TGTGCCAGCACTGGACGGGAGAACACTGAAGCTTTCTTT
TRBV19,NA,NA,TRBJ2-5,CASSRDGHPRETQYF,TGTGCCAGTAGTAGAGACGGACATCCTCGGGAGACCCAGTACTTC
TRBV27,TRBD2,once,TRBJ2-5,CASSYSGTSGAETQYF,TGTGCCAGCAGTTACTCCGGGACTAGCGGCGCCGAGACCCAGTACTTC
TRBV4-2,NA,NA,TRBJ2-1,CASSQERLGGGGYYNEQFF,TGTGCCAGCAGCCAAGAAAGGCTAGGGGGGGGAGGCTACTACAATGAGCAGTTCTTC
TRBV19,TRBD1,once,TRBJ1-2,CASSIRTGRGYTF,TGTGCCAGTAGTATCCGGACAGGGCGAGGCTACACCTTC
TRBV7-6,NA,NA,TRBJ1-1,CASSFAGDHTEAFF,TGTGCCAGCAGCTTTGCGGGGGATCACACTGAAGCTTTCTTT
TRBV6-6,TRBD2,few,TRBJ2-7,CASSYWGGGREDEQYF,TGTGCCAGCAGTTACTGGGGGGGTGGCAGGGAAGACGAGCAGTACTTC
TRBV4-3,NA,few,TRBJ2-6,CASSQETGSGANVLTF,TGCGCCAGCAGCCAAGAAACAGGGTCTGGGGCCAACGTCCTGACTTTC
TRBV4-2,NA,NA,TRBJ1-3,CASSQDAAGGNTIYF,TGTGCCAGCAGCCAAGATGCGGCAGGGGGAAACACCATATATTTT
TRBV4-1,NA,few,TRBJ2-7,CASSQEGGRLYEQYF,TGCGCCAGCAGCCAAGAGGGAGGAAGGCTCTACGAGCAGTACTTC
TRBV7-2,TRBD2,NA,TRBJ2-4,CASSLRTSGGANIQYF,TGTGCCAGCAGCCTGAGGACTAGCGGGGGGGCTAACATTCAGTACTTC
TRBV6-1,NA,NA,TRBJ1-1,CASRGAENTEAFF,TGTGCCAGCAGAGGGGCAGAGAACACTGAAGCTTTCTTT
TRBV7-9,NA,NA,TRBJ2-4,CASSSTGEDGNIQYF,TGTGCCAGCAGCAGTACAGGGGAGGACGGGAACATTCAGTACTTC